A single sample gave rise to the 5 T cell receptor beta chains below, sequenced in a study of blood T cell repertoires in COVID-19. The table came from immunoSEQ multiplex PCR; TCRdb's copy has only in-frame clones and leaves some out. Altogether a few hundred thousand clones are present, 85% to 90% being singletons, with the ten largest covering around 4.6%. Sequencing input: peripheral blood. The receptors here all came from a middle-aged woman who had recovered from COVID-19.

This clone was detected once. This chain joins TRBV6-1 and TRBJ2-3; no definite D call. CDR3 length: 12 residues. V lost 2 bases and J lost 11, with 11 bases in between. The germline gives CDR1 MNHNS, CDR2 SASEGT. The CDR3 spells CASSELGLVQYF. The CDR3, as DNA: TGTGCCAGCAGTGAACTAGGTCTCGTGCAGTATTTT.

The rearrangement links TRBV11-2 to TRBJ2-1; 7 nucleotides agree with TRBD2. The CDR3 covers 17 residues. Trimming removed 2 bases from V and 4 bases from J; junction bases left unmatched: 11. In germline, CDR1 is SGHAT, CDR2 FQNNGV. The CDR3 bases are TGTGCCAGCAGCTTATATGTTGCGAGCGGGAAGTACAATGAGCAGTTCTTC. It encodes CASSLYVASGKYNEQFF. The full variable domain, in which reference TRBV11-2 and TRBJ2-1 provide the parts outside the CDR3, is EAGVAQSPRYKIIEKRQSVAFWCNPISGHATLYWYQQILGQGPKLLIQFQNNGVVDDSQLPKDRFSAERLKGVDSTLKIQPAKLEDSAVYLCASSLYVASGKYNEQFFGPGTRLTVL.

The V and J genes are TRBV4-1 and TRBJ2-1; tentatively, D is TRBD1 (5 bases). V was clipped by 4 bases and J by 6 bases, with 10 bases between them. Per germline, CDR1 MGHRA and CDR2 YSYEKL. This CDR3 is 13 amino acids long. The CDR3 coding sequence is TGCGCCAGCAGCCCCCGACAGTCCAATGAGCAGTTCTTC. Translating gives CASSPRQSNEQFF.

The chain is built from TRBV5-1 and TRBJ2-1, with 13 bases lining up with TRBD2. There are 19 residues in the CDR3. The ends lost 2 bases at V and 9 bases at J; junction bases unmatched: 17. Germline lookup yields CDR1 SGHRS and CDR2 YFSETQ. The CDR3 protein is CASSFALAGGPRVVGEQFF. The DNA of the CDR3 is TGCGCCAGCAGCTTTGCACTAGCGGGAGGGCCTCGGGTTGTTGGTGAGCAGTTCTTC.

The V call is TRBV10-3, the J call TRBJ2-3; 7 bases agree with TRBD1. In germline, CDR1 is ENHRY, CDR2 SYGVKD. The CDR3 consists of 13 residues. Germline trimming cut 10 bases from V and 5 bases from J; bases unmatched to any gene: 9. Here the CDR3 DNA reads TGTGCCACCGACAGGGATGGAATAGATACGCAGTATTTT. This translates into CATDRDGIDTQYF.